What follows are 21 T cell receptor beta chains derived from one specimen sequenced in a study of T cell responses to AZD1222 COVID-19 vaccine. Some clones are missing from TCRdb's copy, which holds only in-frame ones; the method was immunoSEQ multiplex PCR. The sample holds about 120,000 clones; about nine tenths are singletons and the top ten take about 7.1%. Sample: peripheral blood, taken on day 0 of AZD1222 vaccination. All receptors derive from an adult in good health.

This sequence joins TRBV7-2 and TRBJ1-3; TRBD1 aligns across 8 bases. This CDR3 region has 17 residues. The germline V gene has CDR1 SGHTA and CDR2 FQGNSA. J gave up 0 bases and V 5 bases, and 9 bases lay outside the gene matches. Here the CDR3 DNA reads TGTGCCAGCAGCCTCATGGACAGGGCCCCCTCTGGAAACACCATATATTTT. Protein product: CASSLMDRAPSGNTIYF.

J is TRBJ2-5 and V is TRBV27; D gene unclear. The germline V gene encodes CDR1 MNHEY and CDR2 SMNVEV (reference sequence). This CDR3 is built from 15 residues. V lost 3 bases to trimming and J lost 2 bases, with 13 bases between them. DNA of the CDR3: TGTGCCAGCAGTTTTTTGCCCAGAAATCAAGAGACCCAGTACTTC. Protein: CASSFLPRNQETQYF.

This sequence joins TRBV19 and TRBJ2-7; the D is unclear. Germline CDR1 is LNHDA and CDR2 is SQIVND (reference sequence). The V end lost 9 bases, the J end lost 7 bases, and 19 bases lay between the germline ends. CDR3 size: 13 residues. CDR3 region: CASHTRGMGEQYF. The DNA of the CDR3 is TGTGCCAGCCATACACGTGGGATGGGTGAGCAGTACTTC.

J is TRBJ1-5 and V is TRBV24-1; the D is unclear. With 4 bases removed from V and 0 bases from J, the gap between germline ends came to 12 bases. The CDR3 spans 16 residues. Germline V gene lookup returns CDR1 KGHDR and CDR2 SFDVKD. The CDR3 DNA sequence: TGTGCCACCAGTGACCCGTCGGGAAATAGCAATCAGCCCCAGCATTTT. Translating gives CATSDPSGNSNQPQHF.

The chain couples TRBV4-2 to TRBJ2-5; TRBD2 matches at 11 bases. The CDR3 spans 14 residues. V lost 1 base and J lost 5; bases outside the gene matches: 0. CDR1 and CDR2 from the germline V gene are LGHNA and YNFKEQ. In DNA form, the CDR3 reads TGTGCCAGCAGCCAAGGGACTAGCGGGGAGACCCAGTACTTC. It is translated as CASSQGTSGETQYF.

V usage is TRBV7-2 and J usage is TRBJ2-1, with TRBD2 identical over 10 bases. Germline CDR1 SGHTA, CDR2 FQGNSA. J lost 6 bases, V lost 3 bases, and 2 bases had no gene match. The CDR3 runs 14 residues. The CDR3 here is CASSFGTSVNEQFF. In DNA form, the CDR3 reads TGTGCCAGCAGCTTCGGGACTAGCGTCAATGAGCAGTTCTTC.

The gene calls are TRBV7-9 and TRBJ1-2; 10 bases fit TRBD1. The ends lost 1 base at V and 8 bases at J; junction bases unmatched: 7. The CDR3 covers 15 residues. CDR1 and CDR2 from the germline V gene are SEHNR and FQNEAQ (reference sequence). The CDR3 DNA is TGTGCCAGCAGCTTAGTTATTGGGACAGGGGAAGGCTACACCTTC. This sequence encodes CASSLVIGTGEGYTF.

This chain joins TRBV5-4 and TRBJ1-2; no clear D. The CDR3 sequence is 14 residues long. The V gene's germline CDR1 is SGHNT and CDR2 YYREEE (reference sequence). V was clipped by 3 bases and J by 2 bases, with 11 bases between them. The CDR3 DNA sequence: TGTGCCAGCAGCTCGGTTATGGGAAACTATGGCTACACCTTC. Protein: CASSSVMGNYGYTF.

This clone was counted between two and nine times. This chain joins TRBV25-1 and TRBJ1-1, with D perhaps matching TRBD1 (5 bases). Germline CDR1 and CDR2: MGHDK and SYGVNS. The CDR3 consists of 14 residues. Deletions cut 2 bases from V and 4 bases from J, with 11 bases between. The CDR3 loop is CASSENMGTTEAFF. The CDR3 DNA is TGTGCCAGCAGTGAAAACATGGGGACCACTGAAGCTTTCTTT.

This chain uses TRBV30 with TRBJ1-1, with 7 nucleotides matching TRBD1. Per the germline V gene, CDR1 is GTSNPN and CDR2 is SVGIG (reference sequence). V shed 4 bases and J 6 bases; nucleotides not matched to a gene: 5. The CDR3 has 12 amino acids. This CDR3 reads CAWTLTGSEAFF. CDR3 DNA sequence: TGTGCCTGGACCCTGACAGGGTCTGAAGCTTTCTTT.

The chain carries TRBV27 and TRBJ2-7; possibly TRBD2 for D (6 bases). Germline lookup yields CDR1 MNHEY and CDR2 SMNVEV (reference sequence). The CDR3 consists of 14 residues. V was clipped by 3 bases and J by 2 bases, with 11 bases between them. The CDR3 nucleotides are TGTGCCAGCAGTTTGGGGAGGAAAACCTACGAGCAGTACTTC. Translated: CASSLGRKTYEQYF.

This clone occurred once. DNA for the CDR3: TGTGCCAGCAGTGAAACCAGTTACGAGCAGTACTTC. Encoded protein: CASSETSYEQYF. V and J are TRBV2 and TRBJ2-7; D unclear. V was pared by 2 bases and J by 4 bases, with 6 bases between. Germline V gives CDR1 SNHLY, CDR2 FYNNEI. The CDR3 loop spans 12 amino acids.

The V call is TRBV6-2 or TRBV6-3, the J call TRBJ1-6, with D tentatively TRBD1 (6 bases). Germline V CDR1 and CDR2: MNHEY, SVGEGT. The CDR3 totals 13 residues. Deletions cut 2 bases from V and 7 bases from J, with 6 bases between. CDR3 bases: TGTGCCAGCAGTTACGGACAGAATTCACCCCTCCACTTT. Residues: CASSYGQNSPLHF.

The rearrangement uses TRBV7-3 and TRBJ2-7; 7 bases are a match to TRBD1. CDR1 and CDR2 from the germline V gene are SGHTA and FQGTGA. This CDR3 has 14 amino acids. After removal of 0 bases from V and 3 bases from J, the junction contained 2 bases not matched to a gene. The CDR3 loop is CASSLTTGNYEQYF. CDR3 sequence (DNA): TGTGCCAGCAGCTTAACGACAGGGAACTACGAGCAGTACTTC.

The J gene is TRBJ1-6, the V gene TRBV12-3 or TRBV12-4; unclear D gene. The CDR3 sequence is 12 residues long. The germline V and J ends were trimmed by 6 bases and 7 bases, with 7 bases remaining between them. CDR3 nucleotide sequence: TGTGCCAGCAGCAGCTCGAATTCACCCCTCCACTTT. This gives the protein CASSSSNSPLHF.

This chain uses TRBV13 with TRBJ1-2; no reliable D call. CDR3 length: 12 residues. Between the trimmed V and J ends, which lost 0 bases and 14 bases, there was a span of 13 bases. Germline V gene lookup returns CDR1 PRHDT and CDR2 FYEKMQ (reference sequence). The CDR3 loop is CASSLGLAAWTF. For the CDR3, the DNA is TGTGCCAGCAGCTTAGGCCTTGCCGCTTGGACCTTC.

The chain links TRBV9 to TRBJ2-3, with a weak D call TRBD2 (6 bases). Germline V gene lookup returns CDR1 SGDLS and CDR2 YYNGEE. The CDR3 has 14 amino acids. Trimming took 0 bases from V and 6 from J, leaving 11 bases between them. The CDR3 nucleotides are TGTGCCAGCAGCGTAGAGTCTAGCGCGGATACGCAGTATTTT. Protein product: CASSVESSADTQYF.

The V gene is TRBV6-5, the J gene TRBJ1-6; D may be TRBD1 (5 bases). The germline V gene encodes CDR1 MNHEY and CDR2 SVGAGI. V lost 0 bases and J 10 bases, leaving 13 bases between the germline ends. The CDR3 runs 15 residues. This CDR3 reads CASSYSSRARSPLHF. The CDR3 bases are TGTGCCAGCAGTTACTCGAGCAGGGCACGCTCACCCCTCCACTTT.

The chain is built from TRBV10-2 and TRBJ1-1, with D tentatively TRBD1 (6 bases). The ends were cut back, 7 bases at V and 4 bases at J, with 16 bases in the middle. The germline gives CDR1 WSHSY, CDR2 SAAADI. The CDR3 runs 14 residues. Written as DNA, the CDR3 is TGCGCCAGCACCACAGGGTCGGAGAGCACTGAAGCTTTCTTT. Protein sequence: CASTTGSESTEAFF.

CDR3 in amino acids: CASRRTQGAAYNEQFF. The CDR3 nucleotides are TGTGCCAGTAGACGCACCCAGGGGGCGGCCTACAATGAGCAGTTCTTC. This chain uses TRBV19 with TRBJ2-1; 8 bases match TRBD1. Germline V gives CDR1 LNHDA, CDR2 SQIVND (reference sequence). V lost 6 bases and J lost 2; bases outside the gene matches: 9. CDR3 length equals 16 residues.

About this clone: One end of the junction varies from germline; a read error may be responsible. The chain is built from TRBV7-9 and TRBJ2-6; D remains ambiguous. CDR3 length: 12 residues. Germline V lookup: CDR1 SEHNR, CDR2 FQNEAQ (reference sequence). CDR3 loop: CGSASGANVLTF. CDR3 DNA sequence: TGTGGCAGCGCCTCTGGGGCCAACGTCCTGACTTTC.